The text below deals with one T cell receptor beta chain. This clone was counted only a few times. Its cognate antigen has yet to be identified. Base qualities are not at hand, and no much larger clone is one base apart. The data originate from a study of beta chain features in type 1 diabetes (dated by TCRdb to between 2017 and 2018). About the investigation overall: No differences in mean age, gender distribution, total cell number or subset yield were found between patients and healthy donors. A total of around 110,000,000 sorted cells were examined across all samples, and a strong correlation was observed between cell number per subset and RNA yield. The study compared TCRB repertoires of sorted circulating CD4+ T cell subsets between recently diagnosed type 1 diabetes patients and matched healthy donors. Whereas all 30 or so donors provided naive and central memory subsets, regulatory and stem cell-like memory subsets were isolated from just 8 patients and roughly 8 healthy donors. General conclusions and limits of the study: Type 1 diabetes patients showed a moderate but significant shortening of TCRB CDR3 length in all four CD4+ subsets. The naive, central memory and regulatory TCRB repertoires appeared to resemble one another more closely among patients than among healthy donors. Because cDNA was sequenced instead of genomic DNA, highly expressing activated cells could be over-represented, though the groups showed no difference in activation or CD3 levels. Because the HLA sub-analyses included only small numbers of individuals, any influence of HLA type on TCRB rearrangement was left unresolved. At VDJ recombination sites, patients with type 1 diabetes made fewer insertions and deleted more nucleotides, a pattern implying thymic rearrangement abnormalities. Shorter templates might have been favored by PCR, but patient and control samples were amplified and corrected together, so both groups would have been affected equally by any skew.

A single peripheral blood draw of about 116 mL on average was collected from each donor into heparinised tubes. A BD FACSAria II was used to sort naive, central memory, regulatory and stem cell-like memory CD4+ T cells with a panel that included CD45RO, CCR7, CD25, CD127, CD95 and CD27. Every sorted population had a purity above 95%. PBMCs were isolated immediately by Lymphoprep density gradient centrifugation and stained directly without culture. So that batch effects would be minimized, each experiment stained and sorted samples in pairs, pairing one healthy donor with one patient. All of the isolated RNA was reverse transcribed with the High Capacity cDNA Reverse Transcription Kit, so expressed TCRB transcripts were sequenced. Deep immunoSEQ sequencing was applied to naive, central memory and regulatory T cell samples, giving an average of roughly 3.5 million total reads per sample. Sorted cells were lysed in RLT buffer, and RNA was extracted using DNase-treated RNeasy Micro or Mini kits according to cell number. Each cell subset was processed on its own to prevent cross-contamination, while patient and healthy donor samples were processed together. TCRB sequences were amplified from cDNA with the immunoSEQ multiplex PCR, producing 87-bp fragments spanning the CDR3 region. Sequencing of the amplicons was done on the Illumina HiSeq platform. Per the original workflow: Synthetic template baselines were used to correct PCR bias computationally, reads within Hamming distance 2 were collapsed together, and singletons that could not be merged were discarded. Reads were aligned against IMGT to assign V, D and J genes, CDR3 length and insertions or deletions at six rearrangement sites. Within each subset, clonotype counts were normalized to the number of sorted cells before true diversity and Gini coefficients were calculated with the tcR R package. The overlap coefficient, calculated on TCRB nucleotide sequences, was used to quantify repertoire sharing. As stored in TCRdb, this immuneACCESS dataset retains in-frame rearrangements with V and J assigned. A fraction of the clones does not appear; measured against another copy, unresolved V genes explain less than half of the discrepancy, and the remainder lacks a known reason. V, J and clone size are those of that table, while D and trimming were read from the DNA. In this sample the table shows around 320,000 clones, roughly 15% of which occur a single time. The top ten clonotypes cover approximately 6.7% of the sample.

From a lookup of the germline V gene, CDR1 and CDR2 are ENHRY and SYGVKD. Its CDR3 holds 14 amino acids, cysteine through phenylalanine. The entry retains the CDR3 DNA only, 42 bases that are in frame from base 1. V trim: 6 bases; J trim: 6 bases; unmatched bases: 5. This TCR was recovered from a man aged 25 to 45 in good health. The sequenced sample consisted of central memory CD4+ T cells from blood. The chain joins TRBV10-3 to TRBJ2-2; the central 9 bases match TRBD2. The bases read TGTGCCATCAGGATAGCGGGAGAAGCCGGGGAGCTGTTTTTT. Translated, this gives CAIRIAGEAGELFF.